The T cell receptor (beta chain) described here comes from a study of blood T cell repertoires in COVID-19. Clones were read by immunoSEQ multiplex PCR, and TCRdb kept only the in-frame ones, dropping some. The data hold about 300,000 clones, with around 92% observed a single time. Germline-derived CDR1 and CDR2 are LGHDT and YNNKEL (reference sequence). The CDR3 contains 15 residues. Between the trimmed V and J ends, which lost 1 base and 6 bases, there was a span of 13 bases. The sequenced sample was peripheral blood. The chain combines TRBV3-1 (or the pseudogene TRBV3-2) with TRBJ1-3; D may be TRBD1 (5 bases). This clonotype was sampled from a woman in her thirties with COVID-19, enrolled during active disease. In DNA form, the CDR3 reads TGTGCCAGCAGCCAAGTTTTGGGGGGAACAAACACCATATATTTT. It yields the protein CASSQVLGGTNTIYF.